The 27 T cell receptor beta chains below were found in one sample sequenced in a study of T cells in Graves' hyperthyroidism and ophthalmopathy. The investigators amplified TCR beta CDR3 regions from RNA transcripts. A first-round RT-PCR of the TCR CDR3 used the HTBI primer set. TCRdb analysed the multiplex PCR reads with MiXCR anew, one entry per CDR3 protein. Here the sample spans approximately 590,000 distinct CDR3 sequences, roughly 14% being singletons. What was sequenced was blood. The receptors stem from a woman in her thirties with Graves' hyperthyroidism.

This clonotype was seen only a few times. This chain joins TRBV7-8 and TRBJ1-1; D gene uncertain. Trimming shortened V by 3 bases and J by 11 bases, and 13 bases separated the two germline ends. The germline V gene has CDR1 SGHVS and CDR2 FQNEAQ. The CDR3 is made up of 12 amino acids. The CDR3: CASSFQQTGAFF. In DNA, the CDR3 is TGTGCCAGCAGCTTCCAACAGACTGGGGCTTTCTTT. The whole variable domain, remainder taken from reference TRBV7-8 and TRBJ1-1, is GAGVSQSPRYKVAKRGQDVALRCDPISGHVSLFWYQQALGQGPEFLTYFQNEAQLDKSGLPSDRFFAERPEGSVSTLKIQRTQQEDSAVYLCASSFQQTGAFFGQGTRLTVV.

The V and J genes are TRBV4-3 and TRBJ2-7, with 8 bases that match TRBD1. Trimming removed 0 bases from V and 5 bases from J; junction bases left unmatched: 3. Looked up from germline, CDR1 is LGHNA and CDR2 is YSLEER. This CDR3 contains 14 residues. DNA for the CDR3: TGCGCCAGCAGCCAAGATCAGGGACAGGACGAGCAGTACTTC. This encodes CASSQDQGQDEQYF.

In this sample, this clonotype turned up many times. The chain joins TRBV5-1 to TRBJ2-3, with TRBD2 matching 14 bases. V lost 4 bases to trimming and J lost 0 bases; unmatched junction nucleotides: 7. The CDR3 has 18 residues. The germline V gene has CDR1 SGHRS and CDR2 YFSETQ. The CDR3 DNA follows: TGCGCCAGCAGCCCTGGACTAGCGGGAGGTTTGAGCACAGATACGCAGTATTTT. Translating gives CASSPGLAGGLSTDTQYF.

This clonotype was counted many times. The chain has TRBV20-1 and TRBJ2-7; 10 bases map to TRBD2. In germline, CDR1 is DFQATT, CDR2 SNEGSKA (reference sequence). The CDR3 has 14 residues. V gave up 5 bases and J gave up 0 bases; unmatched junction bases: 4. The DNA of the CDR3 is TGCAGTGCTCCTTTAGCGGGAGGCTCCTACGAGCAGTACTTC. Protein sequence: CSAPLAGGSYEQYF.

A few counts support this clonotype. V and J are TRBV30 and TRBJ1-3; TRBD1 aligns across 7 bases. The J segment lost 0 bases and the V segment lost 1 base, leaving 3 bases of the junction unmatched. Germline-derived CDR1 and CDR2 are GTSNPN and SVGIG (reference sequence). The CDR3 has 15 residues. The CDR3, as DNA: TGTGCCTGGAGTGGGGACAGCGACTCTGGAAACACCATATATTTT. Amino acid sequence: CAWSGDSDSGNTIYF.

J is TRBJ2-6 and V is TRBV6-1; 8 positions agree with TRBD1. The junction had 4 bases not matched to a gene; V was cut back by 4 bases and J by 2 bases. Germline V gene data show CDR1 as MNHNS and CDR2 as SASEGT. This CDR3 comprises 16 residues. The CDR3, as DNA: TGTGCCAGCAGTGGACAGGGGATCGCTGGGGCCAACGTCCTGACTTTC. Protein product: CASSGQGIAGANVLTF.

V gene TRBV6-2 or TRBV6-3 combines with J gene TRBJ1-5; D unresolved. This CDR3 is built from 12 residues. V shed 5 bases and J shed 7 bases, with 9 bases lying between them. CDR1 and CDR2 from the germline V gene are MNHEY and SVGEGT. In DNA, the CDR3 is TGTGCCAGCAGTACGGGAGGACAGCCCCAGCATTTT. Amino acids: CASSTGGQPQHF.

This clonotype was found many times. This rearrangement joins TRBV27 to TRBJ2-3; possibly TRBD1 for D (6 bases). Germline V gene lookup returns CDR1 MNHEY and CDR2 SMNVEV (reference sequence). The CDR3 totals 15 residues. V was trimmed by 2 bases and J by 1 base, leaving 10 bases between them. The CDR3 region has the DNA TGTGCCAGCAGTTTAATACAGGGCGGCACAGATACGCAGTATTTT. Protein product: CASSLIQGGTDTQYF.

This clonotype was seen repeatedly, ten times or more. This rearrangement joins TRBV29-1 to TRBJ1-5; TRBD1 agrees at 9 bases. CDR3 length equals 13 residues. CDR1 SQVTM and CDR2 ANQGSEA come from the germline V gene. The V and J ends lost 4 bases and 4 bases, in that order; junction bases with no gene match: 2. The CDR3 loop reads CSVGGTGNQPQHF. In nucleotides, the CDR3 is TGCAGCGTTGGTGGGACAGGGAATCAGCCCCAGCATTTT.

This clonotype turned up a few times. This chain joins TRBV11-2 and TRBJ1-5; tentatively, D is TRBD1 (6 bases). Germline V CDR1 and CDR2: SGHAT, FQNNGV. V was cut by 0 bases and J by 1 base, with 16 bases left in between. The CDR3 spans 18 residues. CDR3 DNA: TGTGCCAGCAGCTTAGAAGGCTGGGCAGGGGACAGCAATCAGCCCCAGCATTTT. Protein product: CASSLEGWAGDSNQPQHF.

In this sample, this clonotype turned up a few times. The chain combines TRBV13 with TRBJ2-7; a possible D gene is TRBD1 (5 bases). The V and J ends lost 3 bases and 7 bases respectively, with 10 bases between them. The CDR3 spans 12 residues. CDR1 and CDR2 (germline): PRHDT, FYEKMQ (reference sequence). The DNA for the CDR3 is TGTGCCAGCAGCTTCTGGGGCCGGGAGCAGTACTTC. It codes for CASSFWGREQYF.

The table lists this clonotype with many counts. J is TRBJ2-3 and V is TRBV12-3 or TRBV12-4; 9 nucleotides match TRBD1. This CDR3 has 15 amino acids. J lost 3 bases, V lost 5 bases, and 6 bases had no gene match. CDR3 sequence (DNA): TGTGCCAGCAGTCGGAACAGGGGGCCGACAGATACGCAGTATTTT. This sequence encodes CASSRNRGPTDTQYF.

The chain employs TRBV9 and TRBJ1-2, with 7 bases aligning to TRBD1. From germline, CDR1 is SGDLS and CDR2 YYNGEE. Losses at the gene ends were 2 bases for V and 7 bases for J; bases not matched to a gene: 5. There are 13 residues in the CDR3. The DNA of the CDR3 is TGTGCCAGCAGCGTTATAACAGGGGCTGGCTACACCTTC. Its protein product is CASSVITGAGYTF.

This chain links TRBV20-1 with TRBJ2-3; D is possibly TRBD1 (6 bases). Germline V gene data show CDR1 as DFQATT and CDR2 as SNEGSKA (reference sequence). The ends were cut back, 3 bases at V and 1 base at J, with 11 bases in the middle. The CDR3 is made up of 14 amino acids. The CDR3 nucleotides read TGCAGTGCTAGTGGGGGCGTGGGCACAGATACGCAGTATTTT. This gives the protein CSASGGVGTDTQYF.

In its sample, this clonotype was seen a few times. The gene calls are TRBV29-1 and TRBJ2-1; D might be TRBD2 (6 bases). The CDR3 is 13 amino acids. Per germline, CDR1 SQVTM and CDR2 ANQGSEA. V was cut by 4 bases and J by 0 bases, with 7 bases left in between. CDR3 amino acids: CSVATSSYNEQFF. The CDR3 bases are TGCAGCGTTGCGACTAGCTCCTACAATGAGCAGTTCTTC.

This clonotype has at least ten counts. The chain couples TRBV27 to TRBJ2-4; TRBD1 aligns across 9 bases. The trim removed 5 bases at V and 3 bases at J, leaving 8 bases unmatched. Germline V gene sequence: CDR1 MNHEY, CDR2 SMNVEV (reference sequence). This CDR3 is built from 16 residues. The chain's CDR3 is CASSPTGGSLKNIQYF. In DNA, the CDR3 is TGTGCCAGCAGTCCGACAGGGGGAAGCCTCAAAAACATTCAGTACTTC.

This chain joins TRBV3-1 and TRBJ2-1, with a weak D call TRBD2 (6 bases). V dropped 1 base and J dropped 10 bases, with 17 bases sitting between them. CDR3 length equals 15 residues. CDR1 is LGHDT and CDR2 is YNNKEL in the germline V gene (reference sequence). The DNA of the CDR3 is TGTGCCAGCAGCCAAGGGTTGGAGGGAGTGGGCGAGCAGTTCTTC. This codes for CASSQGLEGVGEQFF.

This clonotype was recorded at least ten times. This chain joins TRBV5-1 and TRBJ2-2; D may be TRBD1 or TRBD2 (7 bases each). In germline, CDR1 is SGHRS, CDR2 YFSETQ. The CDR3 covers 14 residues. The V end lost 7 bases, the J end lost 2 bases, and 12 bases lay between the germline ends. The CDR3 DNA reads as TGCGCCAGCCAGGGGGGGATCAACACCGGGGAGCTGTTTTTT. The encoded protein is CASQGGINTGELFF.

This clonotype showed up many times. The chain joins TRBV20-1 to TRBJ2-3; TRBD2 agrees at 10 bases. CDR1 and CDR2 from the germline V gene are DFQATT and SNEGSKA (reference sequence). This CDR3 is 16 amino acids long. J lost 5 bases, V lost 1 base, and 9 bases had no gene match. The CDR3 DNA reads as TGCAGTGCTAGAGTCCTAGCGGGAGTAGTCAGAGATACGCAGTATTTT. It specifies CSARVLAGVVRDTQYF.

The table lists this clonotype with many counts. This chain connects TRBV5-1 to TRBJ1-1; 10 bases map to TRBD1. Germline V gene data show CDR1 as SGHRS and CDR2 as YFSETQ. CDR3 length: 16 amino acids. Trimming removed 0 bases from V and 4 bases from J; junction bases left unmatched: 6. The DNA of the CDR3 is TGCGCCAGCAGCTTGGTGGGACAGGGGAGATTCACTGAAGCTTTCTTT. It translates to CASSLVGQGRFTEAFF.

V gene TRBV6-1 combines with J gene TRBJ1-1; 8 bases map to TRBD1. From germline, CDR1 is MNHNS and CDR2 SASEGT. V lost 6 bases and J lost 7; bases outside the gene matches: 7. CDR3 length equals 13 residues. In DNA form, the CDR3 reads TGTGCCAGCAGAGACCAGGGGGCGGGTGAAGCTTTCTTT. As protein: CASRDQGAGEAFF.

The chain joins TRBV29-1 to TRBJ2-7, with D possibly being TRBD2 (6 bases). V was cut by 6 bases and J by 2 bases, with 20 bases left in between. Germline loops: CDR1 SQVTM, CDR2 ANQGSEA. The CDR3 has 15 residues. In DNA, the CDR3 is TGCAGCGTCGAGACCCGGGACTCCGCGACCTACGAGCAGTACTTC. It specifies CSVETRDSATYEQYF.

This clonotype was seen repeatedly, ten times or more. The CDR3 region has the DNA TGTGCCAGCCAAGAGGGGAACACTGAAGCTTTCTTT. Protein product: CASQEGNTEAFF. The chain uses TRBV2 and TRBJ1-1; no reliable D call. Germline V lookup: CDR1 SNHLY, CDR2 FYNNEI. There are 12 residues in the CDR3. V lost 8 bases and J 1 base, leaving 8 bases between the germline ends. The full variable domain, completed using reference TRBV2 and TRBJ1-1, is EPEVTQTPSHQVTQMGQEVILRCVPISNHLYFYWYRQILGQKVEFLVSFYNNEISEKSEIFDDQFSVERPDGSNFTLKIRSTKLEDSAMYFCASQEGNTEAFFGQGTRLTVV.

CDR3 sequence (DNA): TGTGCTAGTTCGGGACGGCACGTTAGCTCCTACGAGCAGTACTTC. Translated, it gives CASSGRHVSSYEQYF. This chain links TRBV12-5 with TRBJ2-7; D possibly matches TRBD1 or TRBD2 (5 bases each). Trimming pared 8 bases from V and 0 bases from J, leaving 17 bases between. The CDR3 spans 15 residues. In germline, CDR1 is LGHNT, CDR2 FRNRAP.

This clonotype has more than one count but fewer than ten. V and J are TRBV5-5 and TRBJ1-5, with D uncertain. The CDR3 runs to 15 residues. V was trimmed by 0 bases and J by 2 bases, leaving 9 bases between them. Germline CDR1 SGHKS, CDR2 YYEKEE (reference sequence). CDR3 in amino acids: CASSLGEVGNQPQHF. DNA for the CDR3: TGTGCCAGCAGCTTGGGGGAGGTTGGCAATCAGCCCCAGCATTTT.

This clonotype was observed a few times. The CDR3 reads CAISVQGNYGYTF. CDR3 sequence (DNA): TGTGCCATCAGCGTACAGGGTAACTATGGCTACACCTTC. The chain recombines TRBV10-3 with TRBJ1-2; the D gene is possibly TRBD1 (6 bases). Deletions cut 6 bases from V and 1 base from J, with 9 bases between. The CDR3 extends over 13 amino acids. From germline, CDR1 is ENHRY and CDR2 SYGVKD.

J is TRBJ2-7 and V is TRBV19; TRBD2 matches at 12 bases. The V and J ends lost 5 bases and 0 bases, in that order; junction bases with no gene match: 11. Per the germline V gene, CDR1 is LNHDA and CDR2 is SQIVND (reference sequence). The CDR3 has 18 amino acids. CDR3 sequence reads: CASSLAGLAGGSSYEQYF. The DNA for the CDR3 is TGTGCCAGTAGTCTCGCGGGACTAGCGGGTGGTAGCTCCTACGAGCAGTACTTC.